Below, 4 T cell receptor beta chains from the same sample are listed, as sequenced in a study of a mutant IDH1 vaccine in newly diagnosed glioma. No cognate antigen is known for these TCRs. Time point here: week 35, safety follow-up. It was 300 ug of mutant IDH1 20-mer peptide that made up each vaccine dose, given with topical imiquimod. The method was immunoSEQ multiplex PCR; TCRdb's version includes in-frame clones alone and lacks a portion of them. This table has fewer than 55,000 clones, about 86% appearing once. Source: PBMCs, taken from a glioma patient whose treatment included an IDH1 peptide vaccine. The receptors stem from a woman in her thirties or forties with glioma. Some clones in this sample may be carry-over from other donors' samples.

The chain combines TRBV19 with TRBJ2-2, with no clear D. V lost 9 bases, J lost 6 bases, and 14 bases lay in between. Germline V CDR1 and CDR2: LNHDA, SQIVND (reference sequence). The CDR3 contains 13 residues. The CDR3 sequence: CASRARRAGELFF. DNA for the CDR3: TGTGCCAGCCGTGCTAGGCGAGCCGGGGAGCTGTTTTTT.

The J gene is TRBJ2-4, the V gene TRBV7-2, with D possibly being TRBD2 (7 bases). The length of the CDR3 is 17 residues. Trimming left V 2 bases short and J 12 bases short, with 26 bases between. CDR1 SGHTA and CDR2 FQGNSA come from the germline V gene. CDR3 region: CASSLPSPVRGAHSQYF. The CDR3 region has the DNA TGTGCCAGCAGCTTACCCTCCCCGGTCCGGGGGGCCCACTCTCAGTACTTC. Using reference TRBV7-2 and TRBJ2-4 for the parts outside the CDR3, the full variable domain is GAGVSQSPSNKVTEKGKDVELRCDPISGHTALYWYRQSLGQGLEFLIYFQGNSAPDKSGLPSDRFSAERTGGSVSTLTIQRTQQEDSAVYLCASSLPSPVRGAHSQYFGAGTRLSVL.

The gene calls are TRBV9 and TRBJ1-4; D ambiguous. The V end lost 0 bases, the J end lost 8 bases, and 14 bases lay between the germline ends. Per germline, CDR1 SGDLS and CDR2 YYNGEE. The CDR3 length is 15 residues. DNA of the CDR3: TGTGCCAGCAGCGTAGAGGAACGGAGTGGAGAAAAACTGTTTTTT. This sequence encodes CASSVEERSGEKLFF.

This chain joins TRBV25-1 and TRBJ2-3; D is ambiguous. The CDR3 runs 13 residues. Germline lookup yields CDR1 MGHDK and CDR2 SYGVNS. V was trimmed by 8 bases and J by 8 bases, leaving 17 bases between them. The CDR3 coding sequence is TGTGCCAGCCAGGCTTGGATTGCAGTTACGCAGTATTTT. It encodes CASQAWIAVTQYF.